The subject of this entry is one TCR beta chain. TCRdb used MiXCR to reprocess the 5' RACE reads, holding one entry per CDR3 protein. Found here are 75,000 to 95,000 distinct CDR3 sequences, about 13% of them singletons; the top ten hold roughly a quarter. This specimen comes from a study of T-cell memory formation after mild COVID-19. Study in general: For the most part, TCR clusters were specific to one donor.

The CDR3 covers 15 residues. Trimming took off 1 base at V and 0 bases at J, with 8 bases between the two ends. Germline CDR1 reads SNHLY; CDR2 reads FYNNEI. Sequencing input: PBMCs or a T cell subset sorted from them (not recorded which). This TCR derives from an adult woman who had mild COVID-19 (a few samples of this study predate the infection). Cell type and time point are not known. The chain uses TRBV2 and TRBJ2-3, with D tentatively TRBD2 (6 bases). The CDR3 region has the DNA TGTGCCAGCAGTGAAGGCCGGGGGAGCACAGATACGCAGTATTTT. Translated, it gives CASSEGRGSTDTQYF.